This T cell receptor (beta chain) was sequenced during a study of Ad26.COV2.S vaccination and SARS-CoV-2 variants. Stated treatment: some 19 received Ad26.COV2.S at low or high dose, single or two shots; five or six received placebo; per-sample allocation not given. Samples analyzed were those drawn on day 63 after the first vaccine or placebo injection. Clones were sequenced by immunoSEQ multiplex PCR, and TCRdb holds only the in-frame ones, with some missing. The sample yields 400,000 to 450,000 clones, 80% to 95% seen once. This clone appeared a few times. Germline loops: CDR1 LGHNA, CDR2 YNFKEQ. The length of the CDR3 is 18 residues. V was pared by 1 base and J by 4 bases, with 15 bases of the junction left unmatched.

This TCR came from a person between 18 and 65 years old who received the Ad26.COV2.S COVID-19 vaccine or a placebo. The chain combines TRBV4-2 with TRBJ2-7; 8 bases map to TRBD2. Specimen: peripheral blood, collected in a trial of Ad26.COV2.S vaccine versus placebo. CDR3 residues: CASSQVHRGAGEGYEQYF. For the CDR3, the DNA is TGTGCCAGCAGCCAAGTTCATCGGGGAGCGGGAGAGGGGTACGAGCAGTACTTC.